These T cell receptor beta chains were read from a single sample in a study of T cells in Graves' hyperthyroidism and ophthalmopathy. MiXCR, applied by TCRdb to the multiplex PCR reads, yields one record per CDR3 protein. In the table there are approximately 700,000 distinct CDR3 sequences, roughly 15% of which are singletons. Source material: blood. All receptors come from a man between 18 and 35 years old with Graves' hyperthyroidism. The CDR3 runs from the conserved cysteine through the conserved F or W. The D gene is left open where the match is weak. Some rows have no size entry. The others give once, few or many, or a class for an expanded clone.

clone_size	v_call	d_call	j_call	cdr3_aa	cdr3_nt
few	TRBV9	.	TRBJ2-1	CASSVWLASYNEQFF	TGTGCCAGCAGCGTATGGCTAGCGAGTTACAATGAGCAGTTCTTC
few	TRBV3-1	TRBD1	TRBJ1-4	CASSRNLQGAPLFF	TGTGCCAGCAGCCGGAACCTACAGGGGGCCCCCCTGTTTTTT
.	TRBV29-1	.	TRBJ1-1	CSVSSPWGGNTEAFF	TGCAGCGTCTCGTCCCCCTGGGGGGGGAACACTGAAGCTTTCTTT
.	TRBV20-1	.	TRBJ1-5	CSARRGVPNQPQHF	TGCAGTGCCAGGCGGGGGGTTCCCAATCAGCCCCAGCATTTT
.	TRBV30	TRBD1	TRBJ2-7	CASGQGHYEQYF	TGTGCCTCGGGACAGGGACACTACGAGCAGTACTTC
few	TRBV12-3/TRBV12-4	.	TRBJ2-7	CASSLNRASSYEQYF	TGTGCCAGCAGTTTAAACAGGGCAAGCTCCTACGAGCAGTACTTC
few	TRBV5-5	TRBD2	TRBJ2-1	CASSPGTSGRWGEQFF	TGTGCCAGCAGCCCCGGGACTAGCGGGAGGTGGGGTGAGCAGTTCTTC
few	TRBV2	TRBD1	TRBJ1-1	CASIDLGQVNTEAFF	TGTGCCAGCATTGATTTGGGACAGGTGAACACTGAAGCTTTCTTT
few	TRBV27	.	TRBJ2-1	CASSPGTGGRNEQFF	TGTGCCAGCAGTCCGGGGACAGGCGGGAGGAATGAGCAGTTCTTC
many	TRBV27	TRBD2	TRBJ2-1	CASSSTSGGDNEQFF	TGTGCCAGCAGTTCGACTAGCGGGGGGGACAATGAGCAGTTCTTC
few	TRBV19	TRBD2	TRBJ2-6	CASSKLAGDSGANVLTF	TGTGCCAGTAGCAAACTAGCGGGGGACTCTGGGGCCAACGTCCTGACTTTC
.	TRBV30	.	TRBJ2-1	CAWSLRGTHNEQFF	TGTGCCTGGAGTCTTCGGGGCACCCACAATGAGCAGTTCTTC
few	TRBV7-8	TRBD1	TRBJ1-1	CASSSRDRGLNTEAFF	TGTGCCAGCAGCTCACGGGACAGGGGTCTGAACACTGAAGCTTTCTTT
many	TRBV27	.	TRBJ1-1	CASSHTLGNTEAFF	TGTGCCAGCAGTCATACCCTCGGGAACACTGAAGCTTTCTTT
.	TRBV9	.	TRBJ2-5	CASSVYDGETQYF	TGTGCCAGCAGCGTTTATGACGGGGAGACCCAGTACTTC
.	TRBV19	TRBD1	TRBJ1-5	CASSRQGNIDQPQHF	TGTGCCAGTAGTAGACAGGGGAACATCGATCAGCCCCAGCATTTT
many	TRBV18	TRBD1	TRBJ2-1	CASSRRTGEWNEQFF	TGTGCCAGCTCACGGCGGACAGGGGAGTGGAATGAGCAGTTCTTC
many	TRBV10-3	TRBD1	TRBJ1-3	CAIGGQGNTIYF	TGTGCCATCGGGGGACAGGGAAACACCATATATTTT
many	TRBV6-2/TRBV6-3	.	TRBJ2-4	CASGQNIQYF	TGTGCCAGCGGGCAAAACATTCAGTACTTC
many	TRBV6-1	.	TRBJ1-5	CASSGARQLSQPQHF	TGTGCCAGCAGTGGCGCCAGACAGTTATCTCAGCCCCAGCATTTT
.	TRBV12-3/TRBV12-4	.	TRBJ2-1	CASRPGLLSYNEQFF	TGTGCCAGCAGGCCAGGGCTACTATCCTACAATGAGCAGTTCTTC
few	TRBV20-1	.	TRBJ1-2	CSARDPAGAPGGYTF	TGCAGTGCTAGAGATCCGGCAGGGGCCCCCGGTGGCTACACCTTC
.	TRBV11-3	TRBD2	TRBJ2-1	CASSLVASGSDEQFF	TGTGCCAGCAGCTTAGTTGCTAGCGGGAGTGATGAGCAGTTCTTC
many	TRBV12-3/TRBV12-4	.	TRBJ1-4	CASSFWEKLFF	TGTGCCAGCAGTTTTTGGGAAAAACTGTTTTTT
many	TRBV7-8	TRBD2	TRBJ2-1	CASSLVLAGYNEQFF	TGTGCCAGCAGCTTAGTCCTAGCGGGATACAATGAGCAGTTCTTC
few	TRBV6-2/TRBV6-3	.	TRBJ2-7	CASSSLTDSFSYEQYF	TGTGCCAGCAGTTCCCTCACAGATTCGTTCTCCTACGAGCAGTACTTC